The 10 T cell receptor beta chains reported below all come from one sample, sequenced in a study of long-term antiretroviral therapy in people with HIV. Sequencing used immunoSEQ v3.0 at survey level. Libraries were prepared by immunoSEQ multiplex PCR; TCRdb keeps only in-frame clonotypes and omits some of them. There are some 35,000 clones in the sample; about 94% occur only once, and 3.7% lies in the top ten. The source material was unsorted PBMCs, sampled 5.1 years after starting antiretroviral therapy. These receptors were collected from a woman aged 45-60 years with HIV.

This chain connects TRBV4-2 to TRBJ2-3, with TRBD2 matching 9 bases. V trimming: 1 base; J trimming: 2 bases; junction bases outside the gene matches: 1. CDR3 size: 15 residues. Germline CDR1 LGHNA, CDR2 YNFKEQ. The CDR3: CASSQGGLATDTQYF. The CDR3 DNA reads TGTGCCAGCAGCCAAGGGGGACTAGCCACAGATACGCAGTATTTT.

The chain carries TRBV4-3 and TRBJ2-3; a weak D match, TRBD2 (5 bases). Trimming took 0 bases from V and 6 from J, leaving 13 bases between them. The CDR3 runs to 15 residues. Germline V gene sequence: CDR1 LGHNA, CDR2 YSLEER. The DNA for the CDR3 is TGCGCCAGCAGCCAAGAAGGTGGCCCGGGGGATACGCAGTATTTT. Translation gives CASSQEGGPGDTQYF.

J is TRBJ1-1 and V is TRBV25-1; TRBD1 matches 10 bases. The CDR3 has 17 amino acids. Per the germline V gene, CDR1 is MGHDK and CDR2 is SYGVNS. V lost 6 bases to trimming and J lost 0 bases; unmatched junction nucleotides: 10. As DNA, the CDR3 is TGTGCCAGCAGCCCGTATCCGGGACAGGGGATGAACACTGAAGCTTTCTTT. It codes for CASSPYPGQGMNTEAFF.

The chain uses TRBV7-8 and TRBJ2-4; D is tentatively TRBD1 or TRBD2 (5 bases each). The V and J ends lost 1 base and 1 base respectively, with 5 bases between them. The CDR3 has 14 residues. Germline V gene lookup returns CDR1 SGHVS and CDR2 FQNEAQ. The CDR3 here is CASSLGGAKNIQYF. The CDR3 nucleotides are TGTGCCAGCAGCTTAGGGGGGGCCAAAAACATTCAGTACTTC.

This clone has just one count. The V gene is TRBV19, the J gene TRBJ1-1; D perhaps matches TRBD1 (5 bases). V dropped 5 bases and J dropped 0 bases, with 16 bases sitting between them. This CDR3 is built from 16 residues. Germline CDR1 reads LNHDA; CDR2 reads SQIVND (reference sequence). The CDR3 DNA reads TGTGCCAGTAGTCCCCGGGGCGCTAGTCTGAACACTGAAGCTTTCTTT. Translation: CASSPRGASLNTEAFF.

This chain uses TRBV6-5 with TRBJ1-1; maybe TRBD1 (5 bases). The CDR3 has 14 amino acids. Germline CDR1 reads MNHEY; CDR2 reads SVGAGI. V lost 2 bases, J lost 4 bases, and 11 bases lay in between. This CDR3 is CASSYPGRGTEAFF. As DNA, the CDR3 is TGTGCCAGCAGTTACCCAGGAAGGGGCACTGAAGCTTTCTTT.

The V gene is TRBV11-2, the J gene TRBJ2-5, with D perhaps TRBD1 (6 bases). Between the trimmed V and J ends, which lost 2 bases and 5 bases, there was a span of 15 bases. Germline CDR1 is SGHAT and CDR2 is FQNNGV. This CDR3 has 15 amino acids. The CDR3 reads CASSLRRGSSETQYF. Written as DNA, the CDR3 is TGTGCCAGCAGCTTACGAAGGGGGTCCTCGGAGACCCAGTACTTC.

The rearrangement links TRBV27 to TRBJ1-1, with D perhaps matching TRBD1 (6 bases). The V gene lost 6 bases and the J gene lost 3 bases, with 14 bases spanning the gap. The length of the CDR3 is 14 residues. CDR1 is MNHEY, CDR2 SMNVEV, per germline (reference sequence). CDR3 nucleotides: TGTGCCAGCAGCGCCCCGGGGGCCTACACTGAAGCTTTCTTT. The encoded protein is CASSAPGAYTEAFF.

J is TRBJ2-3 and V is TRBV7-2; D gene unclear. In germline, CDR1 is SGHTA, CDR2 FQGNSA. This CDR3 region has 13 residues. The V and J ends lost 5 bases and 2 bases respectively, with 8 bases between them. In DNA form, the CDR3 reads TGTGCCAGCAGCCAGGACCTCACAGATACGCAGTATTTT. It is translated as CASSQDLTDTQYF.

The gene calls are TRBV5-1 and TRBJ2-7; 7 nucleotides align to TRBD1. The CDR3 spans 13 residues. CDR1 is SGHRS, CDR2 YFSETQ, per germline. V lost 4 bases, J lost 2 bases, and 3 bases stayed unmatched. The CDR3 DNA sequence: TGCGCCAGCAGCACGGACAGGACCTACGAGCAGTACTTC. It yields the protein CASSTDRTYEQYF.